The 16 T cell receptor beta chains in this list originate from one sample, sequenced in a study of CD8+CD57+ T cells in acquired aplastic anemia. Both TCR beta VDJ combination and CDR3 sequence profiling were carried out. Genomic DNA was the template for this profiling. A single record per CDR3 protein comes from TCRdb applying MiXCR to the reads. The sample holds over 250,000 distinct CDR3 sequences, 45% to 65% seen once. All sequencing subjects had displayed CD8+CD57+ cell expansion on flow cytometry. Sequenced: sorted CD4+, CD8+, or CD8+CD57+ T cells (not recorded which) from PBMCs. The receptors come from a human donor with aplastic anemia.

The chain recombines TRBV2 with TRBJ1-4, with D possibly matching TRBD1 (5 bases). Trimming removed 3 bases at V and 4 bases at J, with 15 bases between. Germline CDR1 reads SNHLY; CDR2 reads FYNNEI. CDR3 length: 16 residues. The CDR3 nucleotides read TGTGCCAGCAGTGAGTACTTCGGGGCGCATAATGAAAAACTGTTTTTT. It translates to CASSEYFGAHNEKLFF.

This chain connects TRBV2 to TRBJ1-6; D is uncertain. Trimming removed 4 bases at V and 4 bases at J, with 11 bases between. The CDR3 is 15 residues long. The germline CDR1 and CDR2 sequences are SNHLY and FYNNEI. CDR3 sequence reads: CASSVDGTYNSPLHF. The CDR3 DNA is TGTGCCAGCAGTGTAGACGGTACTTATAATTCACCCCTCCACTTT.

This chain joins TRBV5-1 and TRBJ2-7; 8 bases are a match to TRBD2. The ends lost 0 bases at V and 5 bases at J; junction bases unmatched: 4. The CDR3 length is 14 residues. CDR1 SGHRS and CDR2 YFSETQ come from the germline V gene. The CDR3: CASSLETSDHEQYF. CDR3 DNA sequence: TGCGCCAGCAGCTTGGAGACTAGCGACCACGAGCAGTACTTC.

A few counts support this clonotype. The missing conserved phenylalanine or tryptophan at the end of this CDR3 makes a read error likely. This rearrangement joins TRBV4-2 to TRBJ2-6; the match to TRBD1 covers 7 bases. V lost 4 bases, J lost 1 base, and 7 bases stayed unmatched. Germline loops: CDR1 LGHNA, CDR2 YNFKEQ. The CDR3 has 17 residues. In DNA form, the CDR3 reads TGTGCCAGCAGCCCTATAGGGACAGCATCTGGGGCCAACGTCCTGACTCCA. It specifies CASSPIGTASGANVLTP.

This clonotype has at least ten counts. The V call is TRBV5-8, the J call TRBJ2-3, with TRBD2 matching over 8 bases. This CDR3 is 19 amino acids long. The V gene's germline CDR1 is SGHTS and CDR2 YDEGEE. V lost 1 base, J lost 0 bases, and 13 bases stayed unmatched. DNA for the CDR3: TGTGCCAGCAGCTTGTACTCCCTAGCGGGTGTTTCTAGCACAGATACGCAGTATTTT. Amino acids: CASSLYSLAGVSSTDTQYF.

This clonotype was observed at least ten times. The genes are TRBV12-3 or TRBV12-4 and TRBJ1-1; 9 nucleotides align to TRBD1. Losses at the gene ends were 0 bases for V and 10 bases for J; bases not matched to a gene: 0. This CDR3 comprises 12 residues. The CDR3 DNA sequence: TGTGCCAGCAGTTTAGCGACAGGGGGAGCTTTCTTT. It yields the protein CASSLATGGAFF.

Many counts were recorded for this clonotype. This chain connects TRBV9 to TRBJ2-1; 7 bases line up with TRBD2. Germline lookup yields CDR1 SGDLS and CDR2 YYNGEE. V was pared by 0 bases and J by 7 bases, with 7 bases of the junction left unmatched. The CDR3 has 15 amino acids. The CDR3 protein is CASSVGRSSGNEQFF. DNA of the CDR3: TGTGCCAGCAGCGTAGGTCGGAGTAGCGGGAATGAGCAGTTCTTC.

The chain combines TRBV20-1 with TRBJ2-3; the match to TRBD2 covers 11 bases. This CDR3 region has 15 residues. The V gene's germline CDR1 is DFQATT and CDR2 SNEGSKA (reference sequence). V shed 1 base and J 3 bases; nucleotides not matched to a gene: 3. CDR3 sequence reads: CSARGTSGGTDTQYF. CDR3 coding DNA: TGCAGTGCTAGAGGCACTAGCGGGGGAACAGATACGCAGTATTTT.

Notes on this clonotype: One junction end disagrees with the germline gene, perhaps due to a read error. The chain carries TRBV29-1 and TRBJ2-3; 9 positions match TRBD1. Germline V gene sequence: CDR1 SQVTM, CDR2 ANQGSEA. The CDR3 spans 8 residues. The CDR3 loop reads CSVGDRVF. CDR3 bases: TGCAGCGTTGGGGACAGGGTATTT.

There are a few counts of this clonotype. This chain connects TRBV7-3 to TRBJ2-1, with no clear D. The V and J ends lost 5 bases and 0 bases respectively, with 5 bases between them. Germline loops: CDR1 SGHTA, CDR2 FQGTGA. This CDR3 is built from 13 residues. CDR3 DNA: TGTGCCAGCAGCCCTAACTCCTACAATGAGCAGTTCTTC. This gives the protein CASSPNSYNEQFF.

The rearrangement uses TRBV6-1 and TRBJ2-7; 8 bases are a match to TRBD1. The CDR3 consists of 14 residues. Unmatched junction bases numbered 11, after V lost 10 bases and J lost 3 bases. The germline gives CDR1 MNHNS, CDR2 SASEGT. The chain's CDR3 is CAIRDGTGDYEQYF. The CDR3 DNA reads as TGTGCCATCCGTGACGGGACAGGAGACTACGAGCAGTACTTC.

The V and J genes are TRBV9 and TRBJ2-1; a weak D match, TRBD1 (6 bases). The V gene's germline CDR1 is SGDLS and CDR2 YYNGEE. Trimming stripped 0 bases from V and 2 bases from J, with 9 bases between. The CDR3 sequence is 15 residues long. The CDR3 coding sequence is TGTGCCAGCAGCGTAGTGGGGGCCCCCTACAATGAGCAGTTCTTC. Residues: CASSVVGAPYNEQFF.

This clonotype was seen a few times. V is TRBV20-1 and J is TRBJ2-7, with D perhaps TRBD1 (5 bases). V was shortened by 2 bases and J by 0 bases, with 14 bases between the two germline ends. CDR1 and CDR2 (germline): DFQATT, SNEGSKA (reference sequence). This CDR3 contains 15 residues. The chain's CDR3 is CSARPDSQNSYEQYF. The CDR3 DNA is TGCAGTGCTAGACCCGACAGCCAAAACTCCTACGAGCAGTACTTC.

As concerns this clonotype: Being one base from a much bigger clone, this may be a read error. The rearrangement joins TRBV9 to TRBJ1-1; D is unresolved. V dropped 0 bases and J dropped 1 base, with 4 bases sitting between them. The CDR3 runs 13 residues. Germline V lookup: CDR1 SGDLS, CDR2 YYNGEE. The DNA for the CDR3 is TGTGCCAGCAGCGTAGAGGGGAACACTGAAGCTTTCTTT. Its translation: CASSVEGNTEAFF.

This clonotype was recorded a few times. CDR3: CASSYGQGGNTIYF. The CDR3 DNA reads as TGCGCCAGCAGCTACGGACAGGGAGGAAACACCATATATTTT. The chain links TRBV5-1 to TRBJ1-3, with TRBD1 matching 8 bases. CDR1 SGHRS and CDR2 YFSETQ come from the germline V gene. This CDR3 has 14 residues. Losses at the gene ends were 3 bases for V and 4 bases for J; bases not matched to a gene: 3.

J is TRBJ1-2 and V is TRBV29-1; 7 bases align to TRBD1. CDR3 size: 14 residues. The ends lost 4 bases at V and 3 bases at J; junction bases unmatched: 8. Germline assignment: CDR1 SQVTM and CDR2 ANQGSEA. CDR3 in amino acids: CSVGPGTADYGYTF. CDR3 DNA sequence: TGCAGCGTTGGGCCCGGGACAGCAGACTATGGCTACACCTTC. Supplemented by reference TRBV29-1 and TRBJ1-2, the full variable domain reads SAVISQKPSRDICQRGTSLTIQCQVDSQVTMMFWYRQQPGQSLTLIATANQGSEATYESGFVIDKFPISRPNLTFSTLTVSNMSPEDSSIYLCSVGPGTADYGYTFGSGTRLTVV.